The next 17 T cell receptor beta chains were all read from a single sample in a study of glioma-infiltrating T cells after dendritic cell vaccination. Using immunoSEQ multiplex PCR, the repertoire was profiled, and TCRdb retains in-frame clones only, with some absent. The table records approximately 82,000 clones, 85% to 90% of them present only once. This specimen consisted of blood, obtained before dendritic cell vaccination. Source of these receptors: a human donor with glioblastoma.

The rearrangement uses TRBV5-1 and TRBJ2-1; D might be TRBD2 (6 bases). Germline V gene data show CDR1 as SGHRS and CDR2 as YFSETQ. The V and J ends lost 4 bases and 0 bases respectively, with 14 bases between them. This CDR3 is 16 amino acids long. The DNA for the CDR3 is TGCGCCAGCAGCCGGGAGTCCCGGGCCTCCTACAATGAGCAGTTCTTC. It translates to CASSRESRASYNEQFF.

V gene TRBV5-4 combines with J gene TRBJ2-6; 9 nucleotides agree with TRBD1. The germline CDR1 and CDR2 sequences are SGHNT and YYREEE (reference sequence). The CDR3 spans 19 residues. Trimming removed 4 bases from V and 0 bases from J; junction bases left unmatched: 11. The CDR3 DNA is TGTGCCAGCAGCCCACCTTCCGGGACAGGGCTCTCTGGGGCCAACGTCCTGACTTTC. Residues: CASSPPSGTGLSGANVLTF.

The V and J genes are TRBV5-6 and TRBJ2-5; 12 nucleotides match TRBD2. Germline V gene lookup returns CDR1 SGHDT and CDR2 YYEEEE. The trim removed 4 bases at V and 1 base at J, leaving 5 bases unmatched. The CDR3 is 16 residues long. The CDR3 DNA is TGTGCCAGCAGCCTAGGACTAGCGGGAACCCAAGAGACCCAGTACTTC. The encoded protein is CASSLGLAGTQETQYF.

This clone was seen a single time. The gene calls are TRBV2 and TRBJ2-7; D is possibly TRBD1 (6 bases). The germline V and J ends were trimmed by 6 bases and 4 bases, with 16 bases remaining between them. In germline, CDR1 is SNHLY, CDR2 FYNNEI. This CDR3 is built from 14 residues. CDR3 protein: CASRGHPVGYEQYF. CDR3 DNA sequence: TGTGCCAGCAGGGGACACCCCGTCGGTTACGAGCAGTACTTC.

This chain joins TRBV27 and TRBJ2-2, with D perhaps TRBD2 (6 bases). Trimming removed 4 bases from V and 6 bases from J, with 9 bases in between. The germline CDR1 and CDR2 sequences are MNHEY and SMNVEV (reference sequence). CDR3 length: 13 residues. CDR3 sequence (DNA): TGTGCCAGCAGTTGGGGAGGTTCCGGGGAGCTGTTTTTT. Protein sequence: CASSWGGSGELFF.

This chain connects TRBV10-2 to TRBJ2-5, with 9 bases identical to TRBD2. Losses at the gene ends were 3 bases for V and 5 bases for J; bases not matched to a gene: 10. The germline V gene encodes CDR1 WSHSY and CDR2 SAAADI. The CDR3 extends over 16 amino acids. In DNA form, the CDR3 reads TGCGCCAGCAGTGACAGCGGGACTAGCAAGCCGGAGACCCAGTACTTC. Encoded protein: CASSDSGTSKPETQYF.

The gene calls are TRBV6-1 and TRBJ1-2, with 7 bases that match TRBD1. This CDR3 contains 14 residues. Germline V gene lookup returns CDR1 MNHNS and CDR2 SASEGT. V lost 2 bases and J lost 3; bases outside the gene matches: 3. This CDR3 is CASSESGTDYGYTF. The DNA of the CDR3 is TGTGCCAGCAGTGAATCCGGGACAGACTATGGCTACACCTTC.

This clone has just one count. The genes are TRBV2 and TRBJ2-3; 9 bases line up with TRBD1. The germline CDR1 and CDR2 sequences are SNHLY and FYNNEI. The V and J ends lost 9 bases and 3 bases, in that order; junction bases with no gene match: 7. The CDR3 consists of 14 residues. In nucleotides, the CDR3 is TGTGCCAGTACAGAGACAGGGGGGACAGATACGCAGTATTTT. Translating it yields CASTETGGTDTQYF.

The chain combines TRBV5-3 with TRBJ2-3, with TRBD1 matching 7 bases. TRBV5-3 is annotated as an ORF whose role is uncertain. The CDR3 runs to 15 residues. Trimming removed 0 bases from V and 4 bases from J; junction bases left unmatched: 5. The CDR3 loop reads CARSLVRGRPDTQYF. The CDR3 region has the DNA TGTGCCAGAAGCTTGGTTAGGGGGCGACCAGATACGCAGTATTTT.

The rearrangement links TRBV30 to TRBJ1-4, with TRBD1 identical over 8 bases. This CDR3 region has 13 residues. The V gene's germline CDR1 is GTSNPN and CDR2 SVGIG (reference sequence). The V and J ends lost 2 bases and 7 bases, in that order; junction bases with no gene match: 3. The CDR3 here is CAWSQGASEKLFF. The CDR3 coding sequence is TGTGCCTGGAGTCAGGGGGCATCTGAAAAACTGTTTTTT.

In this sample, this clone is medium-sized. The V and J genes are TRBV6-1 and TRBJ2-1; 10 bases are shared with TRBD1. The CDR3 has 15 amino acids. Losses at the gene ends were 1 base for V and 3 bases for J; bases not matched to a gene: 0. Germline CDR1 and CDR2: MNHNS and SASEGT. The CDR3 reads CASSEGTGGYNEQFF. CDR3 sequence (DNA): TGTGCCAGCAGTGAAGGGACAGGGGGCTACAATGAGCAGTTCTTC.

The V and J genes are TRBV6-6 and TRBJ1-6; 7 positions agree with TRBD1. Germline assignment: CDR1 MNHNY and CDR2 SVGAGI (reference sequence). V lost 6 bases to trimming and J lost 10 bases; unmatched junction nucleotides: 6. The CDR3 length is 13 residues. CDR3 residues: CASRTGKESPLHF. DNA for the CDR3: TGTGCCAGCAGGACAGGGAAGGAATCACCCCTCCACTTT.

This clone was seen more than once but under ten times. The chain joins TRBV4-1 to TRBJ2-3; 16 bases line up with TRBD2. This CDR3 has 18 residues. Unmatched junction bases numbered 5, after V lost 4 bases and J lost 1 base. The germline gives CDR1 MGHRA, CDR2 YSYEKL. CDR3 region: CASSPGLAGGPGTDTQYF. In DNA, the CDR3 is TGCGCCAGCAGCCCGGGACTAGCGGGAGGGCCCGGCACAGATACGCAGTATTTT.

This chain uses TRBV29-1 with TRBJ2-3, with 13 bases that match TRBD2. V was pared by 7 bases and J by 1 base, with 11 bases of the junction left unmatched. Germline V gives CDR1 SQVTM, CDR2 ANQGSEA. CDR3 length: 17 amino acids. The CDR3 DNA sequence: TGCAGCGGATCCGGGACTAGCGGGGTTGCCCGCACAGATACGCAGTATTTT. Its translation: CSGSGTSGVARTDTQYF.

The V gene is TRBV5-1, the J gene TRBJ2-5, with TRBD1 identical over 8 bases. The CDR3 length is 14 residues. Germline V gene data show CDR1 as SGHRS and CDR2 as YFSETQ. V gave up 4 bases and J gave up 5 bases; unmatched junction bases: 7. CDR3 in amino acids: CASSPDRAGETQYF. CDR3 coding DNA: TGCGCCAGCAGCCCGGACAGGGCTGGGGAGACCCAGTACTTC.

The J gene is TRBJ2-1, the V gene TRBV10-2; 7 nucleotides match TRBD2. Trimming removed 8 bases from V and 6 bases from J; junction bases left unmatched: 4. CDR1 is WSHSY and CDR2 is SAAADI in the germline V gene. This CDR3 is built from 12 residues. The chain's CDR3 is CASRGGSNEQFF. The DNA for the CDR3 is TGCGCCAGCCGGGGAGGGAGCAATGAGCAGTTCTTC.

The chain recombines TRBV19 with TRBJ2-7; 11 bases fit TRBD2. There are 15 residues in the CDR3. Germline loops: CDR1 LNHDA, CDR2 SQIVND (reference sequence). The V segment lost 3 bases and the J segment 0 bases; nucleotides outside the gene matches: 1. The CDR3 region has the DNA TGTGCCAGTAGTATTAGCGGGGGGGACTCCTACGAGCAGTACTTC. Its protein is CASSISGGDSYEQYF.